These T cell receptor beta chains were read from a single sample in a study of identical twins. TCRdb reanalysed the 5' RACE reads using MiXCR and keeps one entry per CDR3 protein. The sample includes nearly 900,000 distinct CDR3 sequences, roughly an eighth of them seen just once. The sample was also reused in another study, on yellow fever vaccine responses in identical twins.

Sequencing was performed on PBMCs. These receptors originate from a young woman in good health. Both conserved end residues are part of each CDR3. A D gene is named only where the DNA matches it firmly. Size is omitted from some rows. Given values are once, few, many or a class for expanded clones.

DNA,CDR3,V,D,J,size
TGTGCCAGCAGTCCGGGACAGCATAATTCACCCCTCCACTTT,CASSPGQHNSPLHF,TRBV12-3/TRBV12-4,TRBD1,TRBJ1-6,many
TGCGCCAGCAGCTCCGAGGGGGGGATCAATCAGCCCCAGCATTTT,CASSSEGGINQPQHF,TRBV5-1,.,TRBJ1-5,.
TGCAGCGCCTCAAGAGTCCGGGACCTCCCCGGGTGGACCCAGTACTTC,CSASRVRDLPGWTQYF,TRBV29-1,.,TRBJ2-5,.
TGTGCCAGCAGCTTTGCCAATCAGCCCCAGCATTTT,CASSFANQPQHF,TRBV7-9,.,TRBJ1-5,many
TGTGCCAGTAGTATATTAGGACAGAATAGCAATCAGCCCCAGCATTTT,CASSILGQNSNQPQHF,TRBV19,.,TRBJ1-5,few
TGTGCCAGCAGTTACGACAGGGGGCCTAATGAAAAACTGTTTTTT,CASSYDRGPNEKLFF,TRBV2,TRBD1,TRBJ1-4,.
TGTGCCAGCAGTTTAGTCCAGGGTGGCACCGGGGAGCTGTTTTTT,CASSLVQGGTGELFF,TRBV12-3/TRBV12-4,.,TRBJ2-2,many
TGCGCCAGCAGCCTAGGACCCCGCCGGACCGAGAACACTGAAGCTTTCTTT,CASSLGPRRTENTEAFF,TRBV4-1,.,TRBJ1-1,.
TGTGCCAGCAGCTTAGATCTGGACCTAAACTATGGCTACACCTTC,CASSLDLDLNYGYTF,TRBV11-2,.,TRBJ1-2,many
TGTGCCATCAGTGGTACGCCTGACACTGAAGCTTTCTTT,CAISGTPDTEAFF,TRBV10-3,.,TRBJ1-1,few
TGTGCCAGCAGCACCATTCTTTCACCCCTCCACTTT,CASSTILSPLHF,TRBV28,.,TRBJ1-6,few
TGTGCCAGCAGCAATCAAGCGACTAGCAGCCCCTACGAGCAGTACTTC,CASSNQATSSPYEQYF,TRBV2,TRBD2,TRBJ2-7,few
TGTGCCAGCAGTTTCTTGGCGGGGGTGGAAGAGACCCAGTACTTC,CASSFLAGVEETQYF,TRBV12-3/TRBV12-4,TRBD2,TRBJ2-5,many
TGTGCCAGCACCTTACATCGGACAGGGAGAACTGGAAACACCATATATTTT,CASTLHRTGRTGNTIYF,TRBV12-3/TRBV12-4,TRBD1,TRBJ1-3,few
TGTGCCAGCAGACCCCTACTAGAAAACTACGAGCAGTACTTC,CASRPLLENYEQYF,TRBV27,.,TRBJ2-7,few
TGTGCCAGCTCATCGGGGCTTGGACAAGTGTTTTTT,CASSSGLGQVFF,TRBV18,.,TRBJ1-4,.
TGTGCCAGCAGTTTAGCGCAGGAGGATGCAGATACGCAGTATTTT,CASSLAQEDADTQYF,TRBV12-3/TRBV12-4,.,TRBJ2-3,many
TGTGCCAGCAGTATACGACAGTCTGGGGCCAACGTCCTGACTTTC,CASSIRQSGANVLTF,TRBV12-3/TRBV12-4,.,TRBJ2-6,.
TGTGCCAGCAGGATGATTAGACAGGGAACTCTTGGCTACACCTTC,CASRMIRQGTLGYTF,TRBV9,TRBD1,TRBJ1-2,few
TGTGCCAGCAGTGGCACTCAGGACAGGCGACCCCCCTTGGGCTCCTACGAGCAGTACTTC,CASSGTQDRRPPLGSYEQYF,TRBV9,TRBD1,TRBJ2-7,many
TGCAGCGTTGTTGGAGACAGGGGGCGCGGTGAAGCTTTCTTT,CSVVGDRGRGEAFF,TRBV29-1,TRBD1,TRBJ1-1,.
TGCAGTGCTACCTCCCAGGGGGCCTATGGCTACACCTTC,CSATSQGAYGYTF,TRBV20-1,TRBD1,TRBJ1-2,few
TGCAGCGTTGAACTTCGGGGGATGGTAGAGACCCAGTACTTC,CSVELRGMVETQYF,TRBV29-1,.,TRBJ2-5,.
TGTGCCACTACTAGCGGGAGGAGGTTCGATGAGCAGTTCTTC,CATTSGRRFDEQFF,TRBV19,TRBD2,TRBJ2-1,few
TGTGCCAGCAGCTTAAGGGGGTCGGGTAGCGGGGTAACATACTACAATGAGCAGTTCTTC,CASSLRGSGSGVTYYNEQFF,TRBV7-6,TRBD2,TRBJ2-1,few
TGCAGCGCCGGGACTTACCAAGAGACCCAGTACTTC,CSAGTYQETQYF,TRBV29-1,.,TRBJ2-5,many
TGCGCCAGCAGCGACGGACAGGGAAGTTCACCCCTCCACTTT,CASSDGQGSSPLHF,TRBV5-1,TRBD1,TRBJ1-6,few
TGCGCCAGCAGCTCGTTACAGTCTAACTATGGCTACACCTTC,CASSSLQSNYGYTF,TRBV5-1,.,TRBJ1-2,.
TGTGCCACCAGGCGCCGGGACGGACCCAACCGATTCTCTGGAAACACCATATATTTT,CATRRRDGPNRFSGNTIYF,TRBV24-1,.,TRBJ1-3,.
TGCGCCAGCAGCCAAGATGAGGGGACAAAGCAGTTCTTC,CASSQDEGTKQFF,TRBV4-1,.,TRBJ2-1,few
TGTGCCAGCAGTGAACGAACCCAGTGGGGCATTTGGCCCAATGAGCAGTTCTTC,CASSERTQWGIWPNEQFF,TRBV25-1,.,TRBJ2-1,many
TGTGCCAGCAGCGTAGGAATAGGGGGTTATTCACCCCTCCACTTT,CASSVGIGGYSPLHF,TRBV9,.,TRBJ1-6,.
TGTGCCAGCACCCACACAGGGTCGACCTACGAGCAGTACTTC,CASTHTGSTYEQYF,TRBV6-1,.,TRBJ2-7,.
TGCGCCAGCAGCTTCTACGGACTTACCACCGGGGAGCTGTTTTTT,CASSFYGLTTGELFF,TRBV5-1,.,TRBJ2-2,few
TGCGCCAGCAGGGGACTAGCGGGCCGCGAGCAGTACTTC,CASRGLAGREQYF,TRBV10-2,TRBD2,TRBJ2-7,.
TGTGCCAGCAGCTTCACGACAGGGGGCATTGAAGCTTTCTTT,CASSFTTGGIEAFF,TRBV11-2,TRBD1,TRBJ1-1,few
TGTGCCAGCAGTTCCGTAGTGGTAGCCAAAAACATTCAGTACTTC,CASSSVVVAKNIQYF,TRBV12-3/TRBV12-4,.,TRBJ2-4,few
TGCGCCAGCAGCCCCAGGGTTAGCGGGAGCTCCTACAATGAGCAGTTCTTC,CASSPRVSGSSYNEQFF,TRBV4-1,TRBD2,TRBJ2-1,few
TGTGCCATCAGTGAGGGACAGGGGGGAATTCAGCCCCAGCATTTT,CAISEGQGGIQPQHF,TRBV10-3,TRBD1,TRBJ1-5,.
TGTGCCAGCAGTTATAGTGGAGCCGGCAATCAGCCCCAGCATTTT,CASSYSGAGNQPQHF,TRBV6-5,.,TRBJ1-5,many
TGTGCCAGCAGTTCTGGGAACGGCTACACCTTC,CASSSGNGYTF,TRBV12-3/TRBV12-4,.,TRBJ1-2,many
TGTGCCAGCAGTTTGGGGGTTGTCACCGGGGAGCTGTTTTTT,CASSLGVVTGELFF,TRBV6-5,.,TRBJ2-2,.
TGCAGCGTTGGACCTGCCGGGACTGAGCAGTTCTTC,CSVGPAGTEQFF,TRBV29-1,.,TRBJ2-1,few
TGCGCCAGCAGACAAGGAATTATAGCGGGGGGCACAGATACGCAGTATTTT,CASRQGIIAGGTDTQYF,TRBV5-1,TRBD2,TRBJ2-3,.
TGTGCCAGCAGTGAATCCACCCATCAGCCCCAGCATTTT,CASSESTHQPQHF,TRBV2,.,TRBJ1-5,.
TGCGCCAGCAGCCAAGCCAGTAATGAAAAACTGTTTTTT,CASSQASNEKLFF,TRBV4-1,.,TRBJ1-4,few
TGCGCCAGCAGCCAATCATTGCAGGGCAGGGCCTACTACAATGAGCAGTTCTTC,CASSQSLQGRAYYNEQFF,TRBV4-1,.,TRBJ2-1,.
TGTGCCAGCAGCCCCAACCCCCAGGGGTCAACTAATGAAAAACTGTTTTTT,CASSPNPQGSTNEKLFF,TRBV7-2,.,TRBJ1-4,few
TGTGCCAGCAAACTGGGGTCGTTCACCGGGGAGCTGTTTTTT,CASKLGSFTGELFF,TRBV28,.,TRBJ2-2,.
TGTGCCAGCAGGACTAGCGGGGGGTTAGAGACCCAGTACTTC,CASRTSGGLETQYF,TRBV27,TRBD2,TRBJ2-5,few
TGCGCCAGCAGCCCCTCTCCGGGGGCCAATCAGCCCCAGCATTTT,CASSPSPGANQPQHF,TRBV5-1,.,TRBJ1-5,few
TGTGCCAGCAGTCCCAGGACAGGGGACGCGAACACCGGGGAGCTGTTTTTT,CASSPRTGDANTGELFF,TRBV12-3/TRBV12-4,TRBD1,TRBJ2-2,.
TGTGCCAGCAGCTCCAGACAGGGTGGTCAGCCCCAGCATTTT,CASSSRQGGQPQHF,TRBV7-9,TRBD1,TRBJ1-5,.
TGTGCCAGCAGTATAAAATTAGACGCGGAGACCCAGTACTTC,CASSIKLDAETQYF,TRBV12-3/TRBV12-4,.,TRBJ2-5,.
TGTGCCAGCAGCTTAGCTGGCGGGAGGGTTTACGAGCAGTACTTC,CASSLAGGRVYEQYF,TRBV7-2,TRBD2,TRBJ2-7,.